This TCR beta chain derives from a study of blood T cell repertoires in COVID-19. Overall study context: Spain, Italy and the United States supplied samples that represented acute and convalescent COVID-19. Sources were T cells, B-cell-depleted T cells, or PBMCs; the material itself was cDNA or gDNA.

The V end was cut by 7 bases, the J end by 8 bases, with 8 bases between. The CDR3 runs to 11 residues. Methods used by the authors: Using reference gene primer amplification, nucleated cell counts were estimated. TCRdb's table, derived via immunoSEQ multiplex PCR, lists solely in-frame clones and lacks some. The V and J calls and clone size are taken from that table; D and trimming were inferred from the DNA. The table records 130,000 to 150,000 clones, approximately 81% of them present only once. Sequenced material: peripheral blood. This sequence joins TRBV12-3 or TRBV12-4 and TRBJ1-4; D ambiguous. This TCR was sampled from a human donor in a cohort sampled during active COVID-19. The CDR3 DNA reads as TGTGCCAGCACCCGAGAGGAAAAACTGTTTTTT. This encodes CASTREEKLFF.